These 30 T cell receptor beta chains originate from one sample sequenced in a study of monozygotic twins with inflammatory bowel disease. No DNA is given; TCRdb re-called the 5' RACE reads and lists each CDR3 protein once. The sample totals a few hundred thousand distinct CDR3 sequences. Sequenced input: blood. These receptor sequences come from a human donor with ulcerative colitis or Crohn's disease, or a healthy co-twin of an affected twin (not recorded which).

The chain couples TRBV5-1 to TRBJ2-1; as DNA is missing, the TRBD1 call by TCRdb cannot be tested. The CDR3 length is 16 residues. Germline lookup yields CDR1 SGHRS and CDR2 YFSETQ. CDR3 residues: CASSLGAANSYNEQFF. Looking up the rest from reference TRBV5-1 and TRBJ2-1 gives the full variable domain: KAGVTQTPRYLIKTRGQQVTLSCSPISGHRSVSWYQQTPGQGLQFLFEYFSETQRNKGNFPGRFSGRQFSNSRSEMNVSTLELGDSALYLCASSLGAANSYNEQFFGPGTRLTVL.

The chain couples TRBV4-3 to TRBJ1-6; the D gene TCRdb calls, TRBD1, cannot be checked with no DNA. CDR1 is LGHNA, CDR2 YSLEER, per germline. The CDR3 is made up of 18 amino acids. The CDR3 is CASSQDLGTGGDNSPLHF.

The CDR3 sequence: CASSPGMNQPQHF. The chain employs TRBV19 and TRBJ1-5; the TCRdb call, TRBD1, lacks DNA for checking. Germline CDR1 is LNHDA and CDR2 is SQIVND (reference sequence). The CDR3 loop spans 13 amino acids.

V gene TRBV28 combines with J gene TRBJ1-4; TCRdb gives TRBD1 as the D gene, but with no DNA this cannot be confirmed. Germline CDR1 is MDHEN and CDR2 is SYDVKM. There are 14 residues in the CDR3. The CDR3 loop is CASGLDRGYEKLFF.

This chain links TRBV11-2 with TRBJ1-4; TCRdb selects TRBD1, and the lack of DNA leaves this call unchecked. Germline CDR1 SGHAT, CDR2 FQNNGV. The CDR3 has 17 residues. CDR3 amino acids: CASSLAGTGTFNEKLFF.

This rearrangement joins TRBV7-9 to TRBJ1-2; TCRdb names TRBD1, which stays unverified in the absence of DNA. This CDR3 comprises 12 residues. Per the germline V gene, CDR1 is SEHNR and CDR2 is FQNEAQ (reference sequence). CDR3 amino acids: CASSWGDYGYTF.

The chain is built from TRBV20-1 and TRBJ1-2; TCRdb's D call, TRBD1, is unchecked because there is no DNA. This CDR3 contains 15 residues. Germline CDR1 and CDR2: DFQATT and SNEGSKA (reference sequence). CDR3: CSARGQGYSNYGYTF.

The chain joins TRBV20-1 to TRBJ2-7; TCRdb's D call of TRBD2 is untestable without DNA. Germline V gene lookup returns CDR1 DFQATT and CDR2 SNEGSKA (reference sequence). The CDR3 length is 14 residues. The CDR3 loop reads CSAPRTSGGGEQYF.

This chain's CDR3 is CATSDLGIGPYNEQFF. This chain uses TRBV24-1 with TRBJ2-1. The CDR3 contains 16 residues. The germline gives CDR1 KGHDR, CDR2 SFDVKD.

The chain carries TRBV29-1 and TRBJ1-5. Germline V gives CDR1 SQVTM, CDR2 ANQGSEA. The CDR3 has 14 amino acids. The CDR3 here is CSVKTGIAGQPQHF.

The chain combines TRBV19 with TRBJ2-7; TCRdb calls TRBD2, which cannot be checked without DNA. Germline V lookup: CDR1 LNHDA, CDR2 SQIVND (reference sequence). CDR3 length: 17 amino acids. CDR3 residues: CASSRLPGGASSYEQYF.

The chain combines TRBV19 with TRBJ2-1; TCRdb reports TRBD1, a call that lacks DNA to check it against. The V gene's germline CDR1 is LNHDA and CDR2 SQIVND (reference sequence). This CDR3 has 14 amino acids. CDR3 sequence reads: CASQRGGDVNEQFF.

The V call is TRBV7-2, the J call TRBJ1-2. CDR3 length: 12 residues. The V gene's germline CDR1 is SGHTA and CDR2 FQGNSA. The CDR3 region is CASSLSLSGYTF. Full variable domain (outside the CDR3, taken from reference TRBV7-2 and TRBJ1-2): GAGVSQSPSNKVTEKGKDVELRCDPISGHTALYWYRQSLGQGLEFLIYFQGNSAPDKSGLPSDRFSAERTGGSVSTLTIQRTQQEDSAVYLCASSLSLSGYTFGSGTRLTVV.

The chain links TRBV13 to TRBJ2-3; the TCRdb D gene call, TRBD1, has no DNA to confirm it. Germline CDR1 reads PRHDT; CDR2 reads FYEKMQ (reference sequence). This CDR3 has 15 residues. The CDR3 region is CANSPTGTTTDTQYF.

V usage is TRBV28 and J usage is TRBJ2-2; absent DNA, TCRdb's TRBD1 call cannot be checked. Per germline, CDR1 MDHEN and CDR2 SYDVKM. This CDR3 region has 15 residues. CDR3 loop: CASTPTGEGTGELFF.

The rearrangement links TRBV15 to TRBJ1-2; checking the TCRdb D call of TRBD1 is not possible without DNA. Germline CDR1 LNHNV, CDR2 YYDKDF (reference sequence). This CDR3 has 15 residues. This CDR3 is CATSRVEGVYHGYTF.

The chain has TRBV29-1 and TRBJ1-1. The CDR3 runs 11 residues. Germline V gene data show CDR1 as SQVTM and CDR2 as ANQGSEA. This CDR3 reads CSVEDGSGAFF. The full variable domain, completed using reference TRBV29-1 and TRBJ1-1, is SAVISQKPSRDICQRGTSLTIQCQVDSQVTMMFWYRQQPGQSLTLIATANQGSEATYESGFVIDKFPISRPNLTFSTLTVSNMSPEDSSIYLCSVEDGSGAFFGQGTRLTVV.

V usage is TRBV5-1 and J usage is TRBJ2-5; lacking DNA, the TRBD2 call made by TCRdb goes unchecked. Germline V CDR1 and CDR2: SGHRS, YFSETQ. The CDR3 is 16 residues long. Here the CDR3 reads CASSLRPGTAVETQYF.

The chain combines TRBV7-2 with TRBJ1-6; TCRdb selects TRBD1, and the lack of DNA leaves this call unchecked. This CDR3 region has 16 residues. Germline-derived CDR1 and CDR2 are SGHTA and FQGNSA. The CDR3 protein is CASSAPQGAGNSPLHF.

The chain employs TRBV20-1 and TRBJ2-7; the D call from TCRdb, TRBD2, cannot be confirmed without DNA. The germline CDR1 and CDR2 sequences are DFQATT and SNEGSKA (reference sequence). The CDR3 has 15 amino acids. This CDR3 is CSARGEGRGSYEQYF.

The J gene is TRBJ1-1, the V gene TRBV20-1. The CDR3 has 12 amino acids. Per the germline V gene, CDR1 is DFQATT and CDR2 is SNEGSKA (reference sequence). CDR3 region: CSATGGETEAFF.

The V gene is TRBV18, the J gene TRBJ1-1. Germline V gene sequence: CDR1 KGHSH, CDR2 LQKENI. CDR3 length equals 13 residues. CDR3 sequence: CASSPQGITEAFF. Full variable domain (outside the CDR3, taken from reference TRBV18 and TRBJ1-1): NAGVMQNPRHLVRRRGQEARLRCSPMKGHSHVYWYRQLPEEGLKFMVYLQKENIIDESGMPKERFSAEFPKEGPSILRIQQVVRGDSAAYFCASSPQGITEAFFGQGTRLTVV.

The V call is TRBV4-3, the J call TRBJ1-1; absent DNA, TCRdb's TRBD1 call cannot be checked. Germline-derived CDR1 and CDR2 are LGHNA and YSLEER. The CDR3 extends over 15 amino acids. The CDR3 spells CASSPGQGISTEAFF.

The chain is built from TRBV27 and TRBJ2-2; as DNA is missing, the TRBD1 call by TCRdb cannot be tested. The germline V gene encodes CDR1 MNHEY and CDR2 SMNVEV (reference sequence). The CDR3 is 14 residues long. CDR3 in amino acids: CASRGGAGPGELFF.

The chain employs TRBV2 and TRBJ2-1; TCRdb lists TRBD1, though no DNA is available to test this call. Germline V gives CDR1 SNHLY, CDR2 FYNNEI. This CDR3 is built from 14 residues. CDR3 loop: CASSDTPRNNEQFF.

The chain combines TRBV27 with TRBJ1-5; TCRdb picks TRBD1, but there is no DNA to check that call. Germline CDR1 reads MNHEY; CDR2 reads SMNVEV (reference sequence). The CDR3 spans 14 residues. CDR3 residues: CASSLGQTRQPQHF.

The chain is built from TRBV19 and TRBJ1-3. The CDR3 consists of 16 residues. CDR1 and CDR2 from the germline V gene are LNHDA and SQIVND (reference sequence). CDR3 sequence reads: CASSIDFQSSGNTIYF.

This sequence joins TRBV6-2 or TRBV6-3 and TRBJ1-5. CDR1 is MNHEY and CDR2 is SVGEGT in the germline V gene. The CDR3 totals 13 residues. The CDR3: CASSFMSNQPQHF.

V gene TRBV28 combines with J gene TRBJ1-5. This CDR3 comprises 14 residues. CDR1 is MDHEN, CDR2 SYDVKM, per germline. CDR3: CASSPYTEGQPQHF.

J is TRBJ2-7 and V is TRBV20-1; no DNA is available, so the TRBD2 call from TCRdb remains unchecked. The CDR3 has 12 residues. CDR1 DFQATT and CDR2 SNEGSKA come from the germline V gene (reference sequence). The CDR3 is CSARGDEHEQYF.